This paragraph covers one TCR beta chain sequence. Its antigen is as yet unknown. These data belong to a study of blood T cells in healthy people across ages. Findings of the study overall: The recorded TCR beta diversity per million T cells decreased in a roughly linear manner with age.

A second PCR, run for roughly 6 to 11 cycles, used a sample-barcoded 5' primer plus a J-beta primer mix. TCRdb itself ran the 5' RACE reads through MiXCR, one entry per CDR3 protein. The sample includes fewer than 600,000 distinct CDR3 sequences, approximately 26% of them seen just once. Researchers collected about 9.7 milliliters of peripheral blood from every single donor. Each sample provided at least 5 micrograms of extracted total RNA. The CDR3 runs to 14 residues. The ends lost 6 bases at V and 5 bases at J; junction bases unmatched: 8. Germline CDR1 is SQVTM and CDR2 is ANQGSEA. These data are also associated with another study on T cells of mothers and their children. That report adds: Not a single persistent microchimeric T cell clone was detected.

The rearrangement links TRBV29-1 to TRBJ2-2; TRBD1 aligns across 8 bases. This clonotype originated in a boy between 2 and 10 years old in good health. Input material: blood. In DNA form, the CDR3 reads TGCAGCGTAACCGGGGACAGGTTTACCGGGGAGCTGTTTTTT. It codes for CSVTGDRFTGELFF.